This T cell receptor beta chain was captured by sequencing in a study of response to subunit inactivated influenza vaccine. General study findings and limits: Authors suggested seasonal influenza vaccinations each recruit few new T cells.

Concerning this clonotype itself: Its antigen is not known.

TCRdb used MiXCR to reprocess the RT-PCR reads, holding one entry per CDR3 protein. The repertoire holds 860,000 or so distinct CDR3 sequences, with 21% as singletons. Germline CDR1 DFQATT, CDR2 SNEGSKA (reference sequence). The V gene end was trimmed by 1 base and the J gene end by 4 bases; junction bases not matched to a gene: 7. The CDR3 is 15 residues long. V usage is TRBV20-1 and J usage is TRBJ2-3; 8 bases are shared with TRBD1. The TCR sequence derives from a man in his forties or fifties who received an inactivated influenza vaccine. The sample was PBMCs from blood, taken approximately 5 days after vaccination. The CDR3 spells CSARAVQGAADTQYF. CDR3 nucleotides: TGCAGTGCTAGAGCGGTGCAGGGGGCAGCAGATACGCAGTATTTT.